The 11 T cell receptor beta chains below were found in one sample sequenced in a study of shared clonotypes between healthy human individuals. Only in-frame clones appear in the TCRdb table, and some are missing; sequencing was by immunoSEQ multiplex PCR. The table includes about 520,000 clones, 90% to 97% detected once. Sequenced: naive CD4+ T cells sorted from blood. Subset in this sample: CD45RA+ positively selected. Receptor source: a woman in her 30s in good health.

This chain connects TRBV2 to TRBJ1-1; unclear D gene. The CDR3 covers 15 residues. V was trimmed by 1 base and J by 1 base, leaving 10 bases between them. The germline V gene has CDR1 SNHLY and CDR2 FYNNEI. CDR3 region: CASSEVMLGNTEAFF. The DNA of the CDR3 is TGTGCCAGCAGTGAAGTTATGTTGGGGAACACTGAAGCTTTCTTT. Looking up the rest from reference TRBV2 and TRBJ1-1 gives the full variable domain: EPEVTQTPSHQVTQMGQEVILRCVPISNHLYFYWYRQILGQKVEFLVSFYNNEISEKSEIFDDQFSVERPDGSNFTLKIRSTKLEDSAMYFCASSEVMLGNTEAFFGQGTRLTVV.

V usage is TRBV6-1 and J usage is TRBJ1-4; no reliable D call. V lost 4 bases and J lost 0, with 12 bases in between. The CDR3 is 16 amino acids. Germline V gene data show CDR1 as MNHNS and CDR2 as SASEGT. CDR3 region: CASSAPRAATNEKLFF. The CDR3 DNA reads TGTGCCAGCAGTGCCCCCCGAGCAGCAACTAATGAAAAACTGTTTTTT.

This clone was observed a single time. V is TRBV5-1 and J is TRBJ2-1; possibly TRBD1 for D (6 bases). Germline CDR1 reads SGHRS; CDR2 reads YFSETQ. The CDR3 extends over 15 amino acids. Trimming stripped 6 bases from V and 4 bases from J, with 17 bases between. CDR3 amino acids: CASKTQGRLYNEQFF. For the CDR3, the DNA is TGCGCCAGCAAAACGCAGGGGAGACTTTACAATGAGCAGTTCTTC.

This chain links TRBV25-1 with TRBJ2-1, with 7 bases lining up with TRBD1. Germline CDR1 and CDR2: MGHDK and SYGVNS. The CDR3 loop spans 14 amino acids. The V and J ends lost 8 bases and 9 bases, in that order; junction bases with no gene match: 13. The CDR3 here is CASETGVILGEQFF. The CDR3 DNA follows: TGTGCCAGCGAAACAGGGGTAATACTCGGTGAGCAGTTCTTC.

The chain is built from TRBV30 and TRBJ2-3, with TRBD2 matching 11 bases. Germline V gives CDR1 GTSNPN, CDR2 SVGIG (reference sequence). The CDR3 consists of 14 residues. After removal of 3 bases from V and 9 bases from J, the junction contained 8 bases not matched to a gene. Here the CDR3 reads CAWRPGLADVTQYF. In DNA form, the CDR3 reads TGTGCCTGGAGGCCGGGACTAGCGGATGTAACGCAGTATTTT. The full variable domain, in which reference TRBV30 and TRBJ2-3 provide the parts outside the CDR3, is SQTIHQWPATLVQPVGSPLSLECTVEGTSNPNLYWYRQAAGRGLQLLFYSVGIGQISSEVPQNLSASRPQDRQFILSSKKLLLSDSGFYLCAWRPGLADVTQYFGPGTRLTVL.

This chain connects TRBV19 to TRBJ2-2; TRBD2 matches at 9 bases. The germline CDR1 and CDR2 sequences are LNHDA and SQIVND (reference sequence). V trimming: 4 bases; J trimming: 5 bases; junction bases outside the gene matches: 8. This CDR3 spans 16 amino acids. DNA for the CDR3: TGTGCCAGTAGTAGATTCGTAGCGGGAGATACCGGGGAGCTGTTTTTT. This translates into CASSRFVAGDTGELFF.

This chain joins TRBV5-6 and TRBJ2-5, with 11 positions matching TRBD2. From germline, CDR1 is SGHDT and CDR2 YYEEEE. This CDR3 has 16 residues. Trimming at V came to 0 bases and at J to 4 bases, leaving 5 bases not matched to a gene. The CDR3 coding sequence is TGTGCCAGCAGCTTGGAGTTACTAGCGGGAGTAGAGACCCAGTACTTC. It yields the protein CASSLELLAGVETQYF.

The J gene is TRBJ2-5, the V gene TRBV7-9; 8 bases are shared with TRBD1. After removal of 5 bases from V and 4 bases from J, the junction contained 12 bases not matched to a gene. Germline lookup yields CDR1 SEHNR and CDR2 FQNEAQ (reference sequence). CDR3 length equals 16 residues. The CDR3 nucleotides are TGTGCCAGCAGCAGCCGATCGGGACAGGCGGGAGAGACCCAGTACTTC. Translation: CASSSRSGQAGETQYF.

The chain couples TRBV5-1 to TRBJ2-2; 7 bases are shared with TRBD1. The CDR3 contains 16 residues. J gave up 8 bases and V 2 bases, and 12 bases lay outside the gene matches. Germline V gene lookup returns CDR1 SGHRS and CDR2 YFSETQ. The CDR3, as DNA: TGCGCCAGCAGCTTTCGAATGAGCCCAGGGGGAGGGGAGCTGTTTTTT. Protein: CASSFRMSPGGGELFF.

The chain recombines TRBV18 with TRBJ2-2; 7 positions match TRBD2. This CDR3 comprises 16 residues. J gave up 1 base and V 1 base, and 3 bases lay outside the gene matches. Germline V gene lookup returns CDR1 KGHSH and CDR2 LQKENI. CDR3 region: CASSPQSSGNTGELFF. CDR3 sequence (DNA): TGTGCCAGCTCACCACAGTCTAGCGGGAACACCGGGGAGCTGTTTTTT. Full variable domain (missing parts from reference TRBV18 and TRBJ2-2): NAGVMQNPRHLVRRRGQEARLRCSPMKGHSHVYWYRQLPEEGLKFMVYLQKENIIDESGMPKERFSAEFPKEGPSILRIQQVVRGDSAAYFCASSPQSSGNTGELFFGEGSRLTVL.

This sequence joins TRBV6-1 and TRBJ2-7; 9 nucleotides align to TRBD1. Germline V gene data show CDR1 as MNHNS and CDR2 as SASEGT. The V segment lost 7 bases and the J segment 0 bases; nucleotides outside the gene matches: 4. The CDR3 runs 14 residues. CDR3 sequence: CASKQGADSYEQYF. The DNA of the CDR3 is TGTGCCAGCAAACAGGGGGCGGACTCCTACGAGCAGTACTTC.